This T cell receptor (beta chain) is drawn from a study of blood T cell repertoires in COVID-19 (TCRdb year 2020). Some background on the complete study: Collaborator samples came from the United States, Italy and Spain and covered acute and convalescent phases of COVID-19. The prospective study material was composed of cDNA or gDNA derived from T cells, B-cell-depleted T cells, or PBMCs. Subjects who had been exposed to COVID-19, were actively infected with it, or had recovered from it provided the deeply sampled blood TCRbeta repertoires that made up the dataset. A freely available public database, intended as a resource for researchers studying the immune response to SARS-CoV-2, is where the repertoires were released. Samples were obtained from the ongoing ImmuneRACE study (first 160 participants) and from 1,254 subjects provided by 6 global collaborators. The sample metadata nearly always contained a de-identified subject ID, COVID-19 status, age in years and sex. Where available, HLA class I and class II types were taken from metadata supplied by the sample provider and were not determined by assay-based typing. General conclusions and limits of the study: How much clinical and demographic metadata was included differed by source and by participant, and the metadata was provided uncurated.

Each collaborating institution followed its own protocols to collect whole blood in K2EDTA tubes. For TCRbeta analysis, collaborators shipped samples in one of three forms: frozen whole blood, isolated PBMCs, or DNA extracted from either of those sample types. The cysteine opens and the phenylalanine closes a CDR3 of 20 amino acids. CDR3 DNA is the only sequence kept; it has 60 bases, read in frame from the first base. Relative to germline, V is missing 2 bases and J is missing 0 bases, with 9 bases of the junction outside any gene match. In the germline V gene, CDR1 corresponds to LGHNA and CDR2 to YNFKEQ. TCRbeta CDR3 regions were amplified from genomic DNA using the immunoSEQ Assay, a bias-controlled multiplex PCR. Per the original workflow: The number of nucleated cells in each sample was estimated by amplification of reference gene primers within the assay. Sequence reads were collapsed and filtered to measure the absolute abundance of every unique TCRbeta CDR3 rearrangement. For each sample, productive Simpson clonality was calculated as the square root of Simpson's diversity index across productive rearrangements. The table comes from immuneACCESS by way of TCRdb, which keeps in-frame sequences with V and J called. Part of the clones is missing from these tables; in studies checked, under half for an unresolved V gene and the rest for unknown reasons. V and J calls and clone size come straight from that table; D and trimming were deduced from the DNA. Counted in this sample were 150,000 to 200,000 clones; approximately 81% of them appeared once. The ten largest make up about 3.3% of the sample.

Of note for this clone: It lacks a known antigen. No base quality values were provided; no much bigger clone lies one nucleotide off.

Sequenced input: peripheral blood. The sequence is built from TRBV4-2 and TRBJ2-2; TRBD2 aligns with 13 central bases. The clonotype originates from a human donor with acute or convalescent COVID-19. The donor label of this sample is uncertain. The DNA reads as follows: TGTGCCAGCAGCCAACAAAGGACTAGCGGGGGCATACCGAACACCGGGGAGCTGTTTTTT. This encodes CASSQQRTSGGIPNTGELFF.